Presented here are 7 T cell receptor beta chains from one specimen sequenced in a study of identical twins. TCRdb itself ran the 5' RACE reads through MiXCR, one entry per CDR3 protein. The profile covers fewer than 550,000 distinct CDR3 sequences, with 13% to 15% appearing a single time and about 1% taken by the ten largest. The same sample was also studied in work on yellow fever vaccine responses in identical twins.

Sequenced sample: CD4+ T cells sorted from blood. These TCRs come from a woman aged 18-35 years in good health.

In its sample, this clonotype was seen many times. The chain couples TRBV29-1 to TRBJ2-7; 11 nucleotides agree with TRBD1. CDR1 SQVTM and CDR2 ANQGSEA come from the germline V gene. After removal of 6 bases from V and 6 bases from J, the junction contained 7 bases not matched to a gene. The CDR3 runs to 13 residues. CDR3 loop: CSVSSGTGGEQYF. The DNA for the CDR3 is TGCAGCGTATCCTCCGGGACAGGGGGCGAGCAGTACTTC.

This clonotype was observed a handful of times. The chain links TRBV11-2 to TRBJ1-1; D is undetermined. Trimming pared 2 bases from V and 3 bases from J, leaving 10 bases between. The CDR3 length is 14 residues. Germline-derived CDR1 and CDR2 are SGHAT and FQNNGV. The CDR3 sequence: CASSLQREDTEAFF. The CDR3 DNA sequence: TGTGCCAGCAGCTTACAAAGGGAGGACACTGAAGCTTTCTTT.

This clonotype was recorded a few times. The chain has TRBV18 and TRBJ2-7; D remains ambiguous. CDR3 length equals 12 residues. Trimming cost V 5 bases and J 4 bases, with 9 bases left between them. CDR1 is KGHSH, CDR2 LQKENI, per germline. The CDR3 loop is CASSVTPYEQYF. Written as DNA, the CDR3 is TGTGCCAGCTCAGTCACCCCATACGAGCAGTACTTC.

The chain has TRBV5-1 and TRBJ2-7; 7 positions match TRBD1. V was clipped by 7 bases and J by 1 base; unmatched bases: 5. The CDR3 loop spans 13 amino acids. The germline V gene has CDR1 SGHRS and CDR2 YFSETQ. This CDR3 reads CASSKGASYEQYF. DNA for the CDR3: TGCGCCAGCTCAAAGGGGGCGTCCTACGAGCAGTACTTC.

This clonotype was picked up many times. This chain links TRBV27 with TRBJ2-5; D is undetermined. The V gene's germline CDR1 is MNHEY and CDR2 SMNVEV (reference sequence). Deletions cut 0 bases from V and 5 bases from J, with 13 bases between. The CDR3 sequence is 15 residues long. The CDR3 DNA follows: TGTGCCAGCAGTTTATCGAAGATCCCCTACGAGACCCAGTACTTC. Its translation: CASSLSKIPYETQYF.

The table lists this clonotype with a few counts. This chain links TRBV20-1 with TRBJ2-5, with TRBD2 matching 10 bases. Trimming took 7 bases from V and 4 from J; bases not matched to a gene: 15. Germline loops: CDR1 DFQATT, CDR2 SNEGSKA (reference sequence). This CDR3 is 16 amino acids long. The CDR3 region is CSGMTSGPIRGETQYF. CDR3 DNA sequence: TGCAGTGGAATGACTAGCGGGCCTATCAGGGGAGAGACCCAGTACTTC.

The genes are TRBV23-1 and TRBJ2-6; the D call may be TRBD1 or TRBD2 (5 bases each). TRBV23-1 is sorted into the ORF group, with uncertain function. The CDR3 spans 16 residues. The ends were cut back, 7 bases at V and 1 base at J, with 14 bases in the middle. CDR3 sequence reads: CASTAGEGSGANVLTF. In nucleotides, the CDR3 is TGCGCCAGCACAGCCGGCGAGGGGTCTGGGGCCAACGTCCTGACTTTC.